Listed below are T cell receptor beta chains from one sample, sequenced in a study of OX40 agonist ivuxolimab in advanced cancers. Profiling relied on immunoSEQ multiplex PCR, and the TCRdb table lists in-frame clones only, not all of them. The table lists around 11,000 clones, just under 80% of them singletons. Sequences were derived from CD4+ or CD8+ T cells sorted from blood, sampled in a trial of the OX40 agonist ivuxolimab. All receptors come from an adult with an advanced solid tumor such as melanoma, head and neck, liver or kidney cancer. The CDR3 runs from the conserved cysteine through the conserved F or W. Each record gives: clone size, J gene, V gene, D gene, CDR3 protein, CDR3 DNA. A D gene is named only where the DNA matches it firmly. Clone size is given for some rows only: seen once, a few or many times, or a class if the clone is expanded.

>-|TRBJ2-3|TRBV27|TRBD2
CASSLGLAADTQYF
TGTGCCAGCAGTCTGGGACTAGCGGCAGATACGCAGTATTTT
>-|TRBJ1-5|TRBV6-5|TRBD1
CASSSLQGNQPQHF
TGTGCCAGCAGTTCATTACAGGGGAACCAGCCCCAGCATTTT
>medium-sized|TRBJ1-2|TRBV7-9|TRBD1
CATTAGGQGVYGYTF
TGTGCCACCACAGCTGGGGGACAGGGGGTCTATGGCTACACCTTC
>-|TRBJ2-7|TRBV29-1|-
CSVTLPGLSYEQYF
TGCAGCGTTACTTTACCGGGCCTCTCTTACGAGCAGTACTTC
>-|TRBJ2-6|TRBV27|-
CASSTRNPISGANVLTF
TGTGCCAGCAGCACCCGGAACCCAATCTCTGGGGCCAACGTCCTGACTTTC
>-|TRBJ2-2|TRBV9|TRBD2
CASSGGGASNTGELFF
TGTGCCAGCAGCGGCGGGGGGGCCTCGAACACCGGGGAGCTGTTTTTT
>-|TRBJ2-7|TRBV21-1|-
CASSKVGGRREQYF
TGTGCCAGCAGCAAAGTTGGGGGCAGGAGGGAGCAGTACTTC
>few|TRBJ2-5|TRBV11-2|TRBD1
CASSLLTGAGETQYF
TGTGCCAGCAGCTTGTTGACAGGGGCGGGAGAGACCCAGTACTTC
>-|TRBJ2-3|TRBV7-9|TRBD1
CASSRPGTADTQYF
TGTGCCAGCAGCCGACCCGGGACAGCAGATACGCAGTATTTT
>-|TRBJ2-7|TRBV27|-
CASSFGRTYEQYF
TGTGCCAGCAGTTTCGGACGGACTTACGAGCAGTACTTC
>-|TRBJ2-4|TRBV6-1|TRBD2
CASMPGRDIQYF
TGTGCCAGTATGCCCGGGAGGGACATTCAGTACTTC
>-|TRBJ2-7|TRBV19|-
CASSIPGSSYEQYF
TGTGCCAGTAGTATCCCAGGTAGCTCCTACGAGCAGTACTTC
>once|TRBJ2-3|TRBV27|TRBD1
CASRGTGYTDTQYF
TGTGCCAGCAGGGGGACAGGATACACAGATACGCAGTATTTT
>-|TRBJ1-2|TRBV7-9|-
CASFHVGGYTF
TGTGCCAGCTTTCATGTGGGTGGCTACACCTTC
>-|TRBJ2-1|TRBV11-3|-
CASSFNRGSYNEQFF
TGTGCCAGCAGCTTTAATAGGGGATCCTACAATGAGCAGTTCTTC
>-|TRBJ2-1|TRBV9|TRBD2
CASSVRWTSGAYNEQFF
TGTGCCAGCAGCGTAAGGTGGACTAGCGGGGCCTACAATGAGCAGTTCTTC
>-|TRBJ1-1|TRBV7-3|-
CASSTGPNTEAFF
TGTGCCAGCAGCACAGGGCCGAACACTGAAGCTTTCTTT
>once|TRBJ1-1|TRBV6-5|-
CASSPIRGPEAFF
TGTGCCAGCAGTCCTATTAGGGGCCCTGAAGCTTTCTTT
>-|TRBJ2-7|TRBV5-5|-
CASSLGVARGPYEQYF
TGTGCCAGCAGCTTGGGGGTAGCGAGGGGCCCCTACGAGCAGTACTTC
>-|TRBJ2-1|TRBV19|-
CASSIGDEQFF
TGTGCCAGTAGTATTGGGGATGAGCAGTTCTTC
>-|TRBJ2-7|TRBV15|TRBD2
CATSSSVAGRVYEQYF
TGTGCCACCAGCAGTTCGGTAGCGGGACGCGTCTACGAGCAGTACTTC
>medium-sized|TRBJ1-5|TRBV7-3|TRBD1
CASSQTGTGQPQHF
TGTGCCAGCAGTCAGACAGGGACCGGCCAGCCCCAGCATTTT
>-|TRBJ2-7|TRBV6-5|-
CASSYLSSGDEQYF
TGTGCCAGCAGTTACTTAAGTTCCGGGGACGAGCAGTACTTC
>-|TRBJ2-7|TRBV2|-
CATGGYEQYF
TGTGCCACCGGGGGTTATGAGCAGTACTTC
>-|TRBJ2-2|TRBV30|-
CAWSVGGANTGELFF
TGTGCCTGGAGTGTGGGGGGCGCAAACACCGGGGAGCTGTTTTTT
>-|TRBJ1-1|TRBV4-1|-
CASSPRPTNTEAFF
TGCGCCAGCAGCCCACGACCCACGAACACTGAAGCTTTCTTT
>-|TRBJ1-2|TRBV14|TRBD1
CASSTSGQGNYGYTF
TGTGCCAGCAGCACGTCGGGACAGGGGAACTATGGCTACACCTTC
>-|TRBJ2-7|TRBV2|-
CASSQWGEQYF
TGTGCCAGCAGCCAGTGGGGAGAGCAGTACTTC
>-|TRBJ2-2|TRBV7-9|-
CASSFLAMNTGELFF
TGTGCCAGCAGCTTTCTAGCGATGAACACCGGGGAGCTGTTTTTT
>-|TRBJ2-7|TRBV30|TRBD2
CAWSNGRGSYEQYF
TGTGCCTGGAGTAACGGGAGGGGTTCCTACGAGCAGTACTTC
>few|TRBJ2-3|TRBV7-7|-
CASSLTGISTDTQYF
TGTGCTAGCAGCTTAACAGGGATCAGCACAGATACGCAGTATTTT